A single TCR beta chain is shown here with its context. Its binding antigen is unknown. No much larger clone exists at a distance of one base, and base qualities are not known. The sequencing machine was an Illumina MiSeq. Clones were called with MiXCR by TCRdb after fastp trimmed the public reads at Q25, and only in-frame beta chains were retained. CDR3 protein duplicates are merged, each entry listing the most common genes and DNA. The sample table holds 15,000 or so distinct CDR3 sequences, of which under 30% were seen once. The ten largest clonotypes hold less than 2.5% of the sample. This entry is derived from a study of liver allograft versus peripheral blood T cells (dated by TCRdb to about 2020). About the study as a whole: The study compared the T cell receptor repertoires present in transplanted livers with the repertoires present in the peripheral blood of liver transplant recipients. Overall results and qualifications from the work: The T cell receptor repertoires within liver allografts were reported to be different from the T cell receptor repertoires detected in peripheral blood.

The germline V gene sets CDR1 to MNHNS and CDR2 to SASEGT. Reading from cysteine to phenylalanine, the CDR3 counts 14 amino acids. Only CDR3 DNA remains: 42 bases, in frame from the first base. At the junction V is shortened by 7 bases and J by 7 bases; bases outside the gene matches: 7. This receptor was taken from a human patient who had a liver transplant. After a transplant, some T cells may have been passed on by the graft donor. This sequence uses TRBV6-1 and TRBJ1-4, with 9 junctional bases fitting TRBD1. In nucleotide form, the sequence is TGTGCCAGCACCAGGGACAGGGCGGGTGAAAAACTGTTTTTT. Protein translation: CASTRDRAGEKLFF.